Each of the 7 T cell receptor beta chains below was sequenced from the same sample in a study of blood T cell repertoires in COVID-19. Generated by immunoSEQ multiplex PCR, the TCRdb table keeps only in-frame clones and is missing some. The table includes 300,000 to 400,000 clones, roughly 89% detected once. The sequencing input was peripheral blood. The receptors were sampled from a man aged 25 to 45 with COVID-19, enrolled during active disease.

The gene calls are TRBV2 and TRBJ1-2, with a possible D match to TRBD1 (6 bases). The V gene's germline CDR1 is SNHLY and CDR2 FYNNEI. Deletions cut 2 bases from V and 5 bases from J, with 12 bases between. The CDR3 is 14 residues long. CDR3 sequence: CASSELQGLYGYTF. The CDR3 nucleotides are TGTGCCAGCAGTGAACTCCAGGGGCTTTATGGCTACACCTTC. The whole variable domain, filled in from reference TRBV2 and TRBJ1-2, reads EPEVTQTPSHQVTQMGQEVILRCVPISNHLYFYWYRQILGQKVEFLVSFYNNEISEKSEIFDDQFSVERPDGSNFTLKIRSTKLEDSAMYFCASSELQGLYGYTFGSGTRLTVV.

The V and J genes are TRBV6-2 or TRBV6-3 and TRBJ1-4; 8 bases align to TRBD1. With 6 bases clipped from V and 6 bases from J, the junction kept 6 bases outside the gene matches. The CDR3 contains 14 residues. The germline gives CDR1 MNHEY, CDR2 SVGEGT. The CDR3 region is CASSDPGGDEKLFF. CDR3 DNA sequence: TGTGCCAGCAGCGACCCAGGGGGCGATGAAAAACTGTTTTTT.

The genes are TRBV21-1 and TRBJ2-5; the table's D call, TRBD2, has no DNA check behind it. TRBV21-1 is assigned pseudogene status. The CDR3 extends over 15 amino acids. The CDR3 here is CASTSHGTRRETQYF. The DNA of the CDR3 is TGTGCCAGCACTTCCCACGGGACTAGAAGAGAGACCCAGTACTTC.

This rearrangement joins TRBV21-1 to TRBJ1-2; the table's D call, TRBD1, has no DNA check behind it. TRBV21-1 is noted as a pseudogene. The CDR3 extends over 17 amino acids. CDR3 protein: CASSKFLFDKPHYGYTF. The DNA for the CDR3 is TGTGCCAGCAGCAAATTCCTCTTCGACAAGCCGCACTATGGCTACACCTTC.

The chain carries TRBV18 and TRBJ2-5; D ambiguous. This CDR3 spans 14 amino acids. CDR1 and CDR2 from the germline V gene are KGHSH and LQKENI. V was cut by 0 bases and J by 10 bases, with 15 bases left in between. In DNA, the CDR3 is TGTGCCAGCTCACCACCCTCCACTACCACCAACCAGTACTTC. This sequence encodes CASSPPSTTTNQYF.

The chain combines TRBV30 with TRBJ2-7; 11 nucleotides match TRBD1. The CDR3 has 15 residues. Germline assignment: CDR1 GTSNPN and CDR2 SVGIG (reference sequence). J lost 0 bases, V lost 2 bases, and 3 bases had no gene match. CDR3 sequence reads: CAWSRGQGGSYEQYF. In nucleotides, the CDR3 is TGTGCCTGGAGTAGGGGACAGGGGGGCTCCTACGAGCAGTACTTC.

The chain links TRBV3-1 (or the pseudogene TRBV3-2) to TRBJ2-3; no clear D. The CDR3 spans 16 residues. The germline V gene has CDR1 LGHDT and CDR2 YNNKEL (reference sequence). V was shortened by 2 bases and J by 2 bases, with 14 bases between the two germline ends. Here the CDR3 DNA reads TGTGCCAGCAGCCAAACTTACCCCCTACCCACAGATACGCAGTATTTT. Residues: CASSQTYPLPTDTQYF.